This is a list of T cell receptor beta chains from one sample in a study of blood T cell repertoires in COVID-19. This table comes from immunoSEQ multiplex PCR, and its TCRdb copy is limited to in-frame clones, with some not included. Among some 180,000 clones listed, more than 70% were seen once. The sequenced sample was peripheral blood. The receptors originated from a man in his fifties with COVID-19, enrolled during active disease. The CDR3 runs from the conserved cysteine through the conserved F or W. Fields, in order: clone size, J gene, D gene, V gene, CDR3 protein, CDR3 DNA. D genes are given only for firm matches. Clone size is stated in some rows and not others, as once, few, many or a class when expanded.

>few|TRBJ2-1|TRBD1|TRBV27
CASSPRTGTINEQFF
TGTGCCAGCAGTCCACGGACAGGGACCATCAATGAGCAGTTCTTC
>-|TRBJ1-1|-|TRBV19
CASRARGRGWTGEAFF
TGTGCCAGTAGAGCGCGGGGTAGGGGTTGGACGGGTGAAGCTTTCTTT
>-|TRBJ1-2|TRBD1|TRBV9
CASSQWDRGPPFGGYTF
TGTGCCAGCAGCCAATGGGACAGGGGCCCCCCGTTTGGTGGCTACACCTTC
>-|TRBJ1-1|-|TRBV5-6
CASSFTWGNTEAFF
TGTGCCAGCAGCTTTACATGGGGCAACACTGAAGCTTTCTTT
>-|TRBJ2-3|-|TRBV25-1
CASSNVWGPGTDTQYF
TGTGCCAGCAGTAATGTCTGGGGGCCGGGCACAGATACGCAGTATTTT
>-|TRBJ2-1|TRBD1|TRBV15
CATSRVYRGDPNEQFF
TGTGCCACCAGCAGAGTTTACAGGGGGGACCCCAATGAGCAGTTCTTC
>-|TRBJ2-2|TRBD1|TRBV10-3
CAISGPGTGTGELFF
TGTGCCATCAGTGGTCCCGGGACAGGGACCGGGGAGCTGTTTTTT
>-|TRBJ2-3|TRBD2|TRBV11-2
CASSSRPRTSGRAVDTQYF
TGTGCCAGCAGCTCCCGACCCCGGACTAGCGGGAGGGCCGTGGATACGCAGTATTTT
>-|TRBJ1-1|-|TRBV29-1
CSVQGRGSTEAFF
TGCAGCGTTCAGGGGAGGGGGTCCACTGAAGCTTTCTTT
>-|TRBJ1-2|TRBD1|TRBV15
CATSRDRVGYGYTF
TGTGCCACCAGCAGGGACAGGGTTGGGTATGGCTACACCTTC
>-|TRBJ2-6|-|TRBV6-5
CASRPPAAGANVLTF
TGTGCCAGCAGACCCCCAGCGGCTGGGGCCAACGTCCTGACTTTC
>-|TRBJ1-2|TRBD1|TRBV7-9
CASTQTGNYGYTF
TGTGCCAGCACCCAGACAGGGAACTATGGCTACACCTTC
>-|TRBJ2-5|TRBD1|TRBV28
CASSTPGQGASETQYF
TGTGCCAGCAGTACCCCGGGACAGGGGGCTTCGGAGACCCAGTACTTC
>-|TRBJ1-5|-|TRBV29-1
CSVDDGKNQPQHF
TGCAGCGTTGACGACGGGAAAAATCAGCCCCAGCATTTT
>-|TRBJ2-1|TRBD2|TRBV11-2
CASSPQVRSGVYNEQFF
TGTGCCAGCAGCCCCCAAGTTAGAAGCGGGGTCTACAATGAGCAGTTCTTC
>-|TRBJ2-5|TRBD2|TRBV11-2
CASSLSGTKETQYF
TGTGCCAGCAGCTTGTCCGGGACTAAAGAGACCCAGTACTTC
>-|TRBJ2-2|-|TRBV21-1
CASSPQGELAGVDGELFF
TGTGCCAGCAGCCCCCAGGGGGAACTAGCGGGAGTAGACGGGGAGCTGTTTTTT
>-|TRBJ2-1|TRBD2|TRBV2
CASSTLAGAYNEQFF
TGTGCCAGCAGCACACTAGCGGGAGCGTACAATGAGCAGTTCTTC
>-|TRBJ1-1|-|TRBV28
CASSFEAGRKYTEAFF
TGTGCCAGCAGTTTTGAAGCAGGGAGGAAGTACACTGAAGCTTTCTTT
>-|TRBJ2-4|-|TRBV28
CASSFGAIAKNIQYF
TGTGCCAGCAGTTTTGGGGCGATAGCCAAAAACATTCAGTACTTC
>-|TRBJ2-5|TRBD1|TRBV6-5
CASSGGTGRETQYF
TGTGCCAGCAGCGGCGGGACAGGACGAGAGACCCAGTACTTC
>-|TRBJ2-7|-|TRBV20-1
CSAPRRREQYF
TGCAGTGCTCCCCGAAGGCGGGAGCAGTACTTC
>-|TRBJ2-3|-|TRBV9
CASSVSADTQYF
TGTGCCAGCAGCGTTTCCGCAGATACGCAGTATTTT
>-|TRBJ2-1|TRBD2|TRBV18
CASSPLAGAYNEQFF
TGTGCCAGCTCACCTTTGGCGGGAGCCTACAATGAGCAGTTCTTC
>-|TRBJ2-3|TRBD2|TRBV27
CASIPTSGVADTQYF
TGTGCCAGCATTCCGACTAGCGGGGTTGCAGATACGCAGTATTTT
>once|TRBJ1-2|TRBD1|TRBV11-2
CASSSTGGYGYTF
TGTGCCAGCAGCTCCACAGGGGGATATGGCTACACCTTC
>-|TRBJ2-2|-|TRBV6-4
CASSDQMADGELFF
TGTGCCAGCAGTGACCAAATGGCGGACGGGGAGCTGTTTTTT
>-|TRBJ1-2|TRBD1|TRBV2
CASSKDRVYYGYTF
TGTGCCAGCAGTAAAGACAGGGTCTACTATGGCTACACCTTC
>-|TRBJ2-5|TRBD1|TRBV18
CASSPRSDRGETQYF
TGTGCCAGCTCACCAAGGTCTGACAGGGGGGAGACCCAGTACTTC
>-|TRBJ1-5|-|TRBV6-1
CASSEASEGNQPQHF
TGTGCCAGCAGTGAAGCGTCGGAGGGGAATCAGCCCCAGCATTTT
>-|TRBJ1-2|TRBD1|TRBV6-5
CASSRDRYYGYTF
TGTGCCAGCAGCCGGGACAGGTACTATGGCTACACCTTC
>-|TRBJ2-1|-|TRBV10-3
CAISESNSRVNEQFF
TGTGCCATCAGTGAGTCGAATTCGAGAGTCAATGAGCAGTTCTTC
>-|TRBJ1-2|TRBD1|TRBV5-4
CASSSHTGTDGYTF
TGTGCCAGCAGCTCACACACCGGGACAGATGGCTACACCTTC
>-|TRBJ2-7|TRBD1|TRBV6-7
CASTHSTGTVYEQYF
TGTGCCAGCACCCACTCAACCGGGACAGTCTACGAGCAGTACTTC
>-|TRBJ2-2|-|TRBV21-1
CASKGGAGPGELFF
TGTGCCAGCAAAGGGGGTGCGGGCCCGGGGGAGCTGTTTTTT
>-|TRBJ1-1|-|TRBV29-1
CSVEGGGGMNTEAFF
TGCAGCGTTGAAGGCGGGGGGGGCATGAACACTGAAGCTTTCTTT
>few|TRBJ1-4|TRBD1|TRBV11-2
CASSFDRAQSSLFF
TGTGCCAGCAGCTTCGACAGGGCGCAGTCAAGTCTGTTTTTT
>-|TRBJ2-1|TRBD2|TRBV18
CASSTSGGSYNEQFF
TGTGCCAGCTCAACTAGCGGGGGCTCCTACAATGAGCAGTTCTTC
>-|TRBJ2-3|-|TRBV29-1
CSVEGASSSDTQYF
TGCAGCGTTGAAGGGGCTAGCTCCTCAGATACGCAGTATTTT
>-|TRBJ1-1|-|TRBV10-3
CAISPGTPNTEAFF
TGTGCCATCAGCCCCGGGACACCGAACACTGAAGCTTTCTTT
>-|TRBJ2-2|-|TRBV6-2/TRBV6-3
CASSYSVGVPGDTGELFF
TGTGCCAGCAGTTACTCGGTGGGTGTCCCCGGGGACACCGGGGAGCTGTTTTTT
>-|TRBJ1-1|TRBD1|TRBV4-2
CASSLDRAATEAFF
TGTGCCAGCAGCCTCGACAGGGCGGCCACTGAAGCTTTCTTT
>-|TRBJ2-1|TRBD2|TRBV6-5
CASSYSGSPYNEQFF
TGTGCCAGCAGTTACAGCGGGAGCCCCTACAATGAGCAGTTCTTC
>-|TRBJ2-1|TRBD1|TRBV7-2
CASSQYTGTGFDEQFF
TGTGCCAGCAGCCAATACACCGGGACAGGGTTCGATGAGCAGTTCTTC
>-|TRBJ2-1|TRBD2|TRBV12-5
CASGLAGRGLAGGPGTNNEQFF
TGTGCTAGTGGTTTGGCTGGGAGGGGACTAGCGGGAGGTCCGGGGACTAACAATGAGCAGTTCTTC
>-|TRBJ2-7|TRBD2|TRBV5-5
CASTKLSLAGGDYEQYF
TGTGCCAGCACCAAACTAAGTCTAGCGGGAGGGGACTACGAGCAGTACTTC
>-|TRBJ1-5|-|TRBV30
CAWSSGTTNQPQHF
TGTGCCTGGTCTTCCGGGACAACTAATCAGCCCCAGCATTTT
>-|TRBJ1-1|TRBD1|TRBV2
CASSPRTGAGGAFF
TGTGCCAGCAGTCCGAGGACAGGGGCCGGCGGAGCTTTCTTT
>-|TRBJ1-1|-|TRBV12-3/TRBV12-4
CASSPGRSTEAFF
TGTGCCAGCAGTCCAGGGAGGTCTACTGAAGCTTTCTTT
>-|TRBJ1-1|TRBD1|TRBV12-3/TRBV12-4
CASSQQGDTEAFF
TGTGCCAGCAGTCAACAGGGGGACACTGAAGCTTTCTTT
>-|TRBJ2-7|-|TRBV19
CASSRTRGEQYF
TGTGCCAGTAGTCGGACCCGGGGCGAGCAGTACTTC
>-|TRBJ2-7|-|TRBV3-1/TRBV3-2
CASSQDARGPGVPTYEQYF
TGTGCCAGCAGCCAAGATGCTAGGGGACCGGGGGTCCCCACCTACGAGCAGTACTTC
>-|TRBJ1-1|-|TRBV2
CASSDTAMRNTEAFF
TGTGCCAGCAGTGATACCGCGATGAGAAACACTGAAGCTTTCTTT
>-|TRBJ2-2|TRBD2|TRBV19
CASSIGLAGGLANTGELFF
TGTGCCAGTAGTATAGGCCTCGCGGGGGGGCTAGCGAACACCGGGGAGCTGTTTTTT
>-|TRBJ2-2|TRBD2|TRBV19
CASASGSGRYTGELFF
TGTGCCAGTGCCTCCGGTAGCGGGAGGTACACCGGGGAGCTGTTTTTT